One and the same sample provided the 32 T cell receptor beta chains below, sequenced in a study of OX40 agonist ivuxolimab in advanced cancers. Here immunoSEQ multiplex PCR was the method, and the copy in TCRdb shows in-frame clones only, minus some. The profile shows about 66,000 clones, about 88% of them singletons. The sample in question was CD4+ or CD8+ T cells sorted from blood, obtained in a trial of the OX40 agonist ivuxolimab. The source of these receptors is an adult with an advanced solid tumor such as melanoma, head and neck, liver or kidney cancer.

V gene TRBV6-1 combines with J gene TRBJ1-5; 8 positions agree with TRBD1. Germline lookup yields CDR1 MNHNS and CDR2 SASEGT. The V segment lost 5 bases and the J segment 7 bases; nucleotides outside the gene matches: 7. The CDR3 is 14 amino acids. The CDR3 DNA is TGTGCCAGCAGTCCGGGACAGGCCTGGCAGCCCCAGCATTTT. Translating it yields CASSPGQAWQPQHF.

J is TRBJ2-2 and V is TRBV19, with 7 nucleotides matching TRBD2. This CDR3 is 15 amino acids long. J lost 2 bases, V lost 4 bases, and 4 bases had no gene match. Germline CDR1 LNHDA, CDR2 SQIVND (reference sequence). CDR3 residues: CASSSGRANTGELFF. The CDR3 region has the DNA TGTGCCAGTAGTAGCGGGAGAGCCAACACCGGGGAGCTGTTTTTT. Together with reference TRBV19 and TRBJ2-2, the CDR3 gives the full variable domain: DGGITQSPKYLFRKEGQNVTLSCEQNLNHDAMYWYRQDPGQGLRLIYYSQIVNDFQKGDIAEGYSVSREKKESFPLTVTSAQKNPTAFYLCASSSGRANTGELFFGEGSRLTVL.

V gene TRBV10-2 combines with J gene TRBJ2-5; D might be TRBD1 or TRBD2, each matching 6 bases. Trimming cost V 6 bases and J 5 bases, with 19 bases left between them. CDR3 length: 15 residues. CDR1 is WSHSY, CDR2 SAAADI, per germline. For the CDR3, the DNA is TGCGCCAGCAGACCAATCTCCGGGGGCGGGGAGACCCAGTACTTC. Protein: CASRPISGGGETQYF.

The chain combines TRBV7-9 with TRBJ1-6; possibly TRBD1 for D (5 bases). The CDR3 consists of 13 residues. From germline, CDR1 is SEHNR and CDR2 FQNEAQ (reference sequence). V was pared by 1 base and J by 8 bases, with 6 bases between. The CDR3: CASSLVGHSPLHF. The CDR3 region has the DNA TGTGCCAGCAGCTTAGTGGGGCATTCACCCCTCCACTTT.

The chain employs TRBV5-1 and TRBJ2-5; the D call may be TRBD1 or TRBD2 (6 bases each). Germline CDR1 SGHRS, CDR2 YFSETQ. The CDR3 covers 14 residues. The germline V and J ends were trimmed by 4 bases and 5 bases, with 15 bases remaining between them. In nucleotides, the CDR3 is TGCGCCAGCAGCCTTTACCAAGGGGGGGAGACCCAGTACTTC. It yields the protein CASSLYQGGETQYF.

V gene TRBV9 combines with J gene TRBJ2-7; D call uncertain. This CDR3 region has 15 residues. V gave up 4 bases and J gave up 0 bases, with 14 bases separating them. Germline CDR1 reads SGDLS; CDR2 reads YYNGEE. In nucleotides, the CDR3 is TGTGCCAGCAGCCCAACGGAGCGTCCCTCCTACGAGCAGTACTTC. Protein: CASSPTERPSYEQYF.

The J gene is TRBJ2-1, the V gene TRBV27; 7 bases line up with TRBD2. The trim removed 7 bases at V and 8 bases at J, leaving 11 bases unmatched. Germline V gene lookup returns CDR1 MNHEY and CDR2 SMNVEV (reference sequence). The CDR3 has 14 residues. CDR3: CASNPWGGFDEQFF. The DNA of the CDR3 is TGTGCCAGCAATCCCTGGGGGGGGTTCGATGAGCAGTTCTTC.

The chain is built from TRBV29-1 and TRBJ1-1; no reliable D call. This CDR3 region has 13 residues. Trimming cost V 6 bases and J 6 bases, with 17 bases left between them. The germline V gene has CDR1 SQVTM and CDR2 ANQGSEA. CDR3: CSVAKVEAAEAFF. In DNA, the CDR3 is TGCAGCGTCGCTAAAGTAGAGGCCGCTGAAGCTTTCTTT.

In DNA, the CDR3 is TGTGCCAGCCGGGGCACTACGGGATCTTATGGCTACACCTTC. Translating gives CASRGTTGSYGYTF. V and J are TRBV6-1 and TRBJ1-2; maybe TRBD1 (5 bases). CDR1 MNHNS and CDR2 SASEGT come from the germline V gene. V lost 8 bases and J 5 bases, leaving 18 bases between the germline ends. The CDR3 consists of 14 residues.

The chain is built from TRBV10-2 and TRBJ2-7; 7 nucleotides line up with TRBD1. Per germline, CDR1 WSHSY and CDR2 SAAADI. J lost 4 bases, V lost 8 bases, and 8 bases had no gene match. The CDR3 sequence is 13 residues long. The CDR3 DNA follows: TGCGCCAGCGTCTCACTGACAGGGTACGAGCAGTACTTC. Its protein is CASVSLTGYEQYF.

CDR3 DNA sequence: TGTGCCAGTACTAAATCTAGCGGGAGTAAAGTCGGGGAGCTGTTTTTT. Protein: CASTKSSGSKVGELFF. The V gene is TRBV28, the J gene TRBJ2-2, with 10 bases fitting TRBD2. V dropped 9 bases and J dropped 7; count of bases not matched to a gene: 14. Per the germline V gene, CDR1 is MDHEN and CDR2 is SYDVKM. This CDR3 has 16 residues.

A word on this clone: Relative to the germline gene, one junction end is altered; a read error may explain this. The chain carries TRBV5-1 and TRBJ2-3; a weak D match, TRBD2 (6 bases). Per the germline V gene, CDR1 is SGHRS and CDR2 is YFSETQ. CDR3 length: 14 amino acids. CDR3 sequence (DNA): TGCACCAGCAGCTTCACGGGAGAGACAGATACGCAGTATTTT. This encodes CTSSFTGETDTQYF.

V gene TRBV7-9 combines with J gene TRBJ2-6, with TRBD2 as a possible D gene (6 bases). The V gene's germline CDR1 is SEHNR and CDR2 FQNEAQ (reference sequence). CDR3 length equals 16 residues. The V end was cut by 7 bases, the J end by 3 bases, with 16 bases between. The CDR3 spells CASNPIRDFGANVLTF. In nucleotides, the CDR3 is TGTGCCAGCAACCCCATAAGGGACTTTGGGGCCAACGTCCTGACTTTC.

This rearrangement joins TRBV7-9 to TRBJ2-1, with 9 positions matching TRBD1. Germline CDR1 reads SEHNR; CDR2 reads FQNEAQ (reference sequence). This CDR3 has 14 amino acids. The trim removed 1 base at V and 8 bases at J, leaving 3 bases unmatched. The CDR3 sequence is CASSLGTGVHEQFF. CDR3 nucleotides: TGTGCCAGCAGCTTAGGGACAGGGGTCCATGAGCAGTTCTTC.

This chain connects TRBV14 to TRBJ1-6; no clear D gene. This CDR3 comprises 14 residues. The germline V and J ends were trimmed by 8 bases and 6 bases, with 14 bases remaining between them. CDR1 and CDR2 from the germline V gene are SGHDN and FVKESK. The CDR3 region is CASSRELSNSPLHF. The CDR3 coding sequence is TGTGCCAGCTCCCGAGAATTAAGTAATTCACCCCTCCACTTT.

V usage is TRBV7-8 and J usage is TRBJ2-2, with TRBD2 as a possible D gene (6 bases). The CDR3 has 14 residues. The germline CDR1 and CDR2 sequences are SGHVS and FQNEAQ. Trimming left V 0 bases short and J 5 bases short, with 7 bases between. This CDR3 is CASSLAGGTGELFF. CDR3 nucleotides: TGTGCCAGCAGCTTAGCGGGGGGAACCGGGGAGCTGTTTTTT.

This chain uses TRBV2 with TRBJ1-3; D gene uncertain. CDR1 is SNHLY, CDR2 FYNNEI, per germline. Trimming took off 5 bases at V and 1 base at J, with 12 bases between the two ends. The CDR3 runs 15 residues. The CDR3 nucleotides read TGTGCCAGCAGTCCCCTAGGAGGTTCTGGAAACACCATATATTTT. Amino acids: CASSPLGGSGNTIYF. The variable domain in full, completed from reference TRBV2 and TRBJ1-3, reads EPEVTQTPSHQVTQMGQEVILRCVPISNHLYFYWYRQILGQKVEFLVSFYNNEISEKSEIFDDQFSVERPDGSNFTLKIRSTKLEDSAMYFCASSPLGGSGNTIYFGEGSWLTVV.

V and J are TRBV15 and TRBJ2-7; 8 bases are shared with TRBD1. The CDR3 has 13 amino acids. With V trimmed by 6 bases and J by 5 bases, 6 bases remained unmatched. Germline V CDR1 and CDR2: LNHNV, YYDKDF (reference sequence). The CDR3 DNA is TGTGCCACCAGACCCCGGGACAGGAACGAGCAGTACTTC. Residues: CATRPRDRNEQYF.

The V gene is TRBV6-6, the J gene TRBJ2-6, with 7 bases fitting TRBD1. Germline values: CDR1 MNHNY, CDR2 SVGAGI (reference sequence). V lost 4 bases to trimming and J lost 2 bases; unmatched junction nucleotides: 2. The CDR3 has 15 amino acids. In DNA, the CDR3 is TGTGCCAGCAGTTCCGACAGGGCTGGGGCCAACGTCCTGACTTTC. Protein: CASSSDRAGANVLTF.

This clone was seen only a few times. The V call is TRBV29-1, the J call TRBJ2-1; D gene ambiguous. The V end was cut by 5 bases, the J end by 0 bases, with 11 bases between. Germline values: CDR1 SQVTM, CDR2 ANQGSEA. The CDR3 extends over 14 amino acids. The CDR3 reads CSVPERSSYNEQFF. The DNA for the CDR3 is TGCAGCGTTCCCGAACGTAGCTCCTACAATGAGCAGTTCTTC.

The J gene is TRBJ2-7, the V gene TRBV5-6; TRBD2 matches at 13 bases. CDR1 SGHDT and CDR2 YYEEEE come from the germline V gene. This CDR3 comprises 18 residues. V dropped 4 bases and J dropped 3; count of bases not matched to a gene: 13. In DNA form, the CDR3 reads TGTGCCAGCAGCGGCCCTGGACTAGCGGGAGCTCAAATCTACGAGCAGTACTTC. Protein: CASSGPGLAGAQIYEQYF.

The chain joins TRBV30 to TRBJ1-5; D is perhaps TRBD1 (6 bases). There are 13 residues in the CDR3. Trimming shortened V by 6 bases and J by 4 bases, and 13 bases separated the two germline ends. The V gene's germline CDR1 is GTSNPN and CDR2 SVGIG (reference sequence). CDR3 sequence reads: CACGRGANQPQHF. CDR3 in DNA: TGTGCCTGCGGACGGGGGGCGAATCAGCCCCAGCATTTT.

The chain couples TRBV28 to TRBJ2-2, with D possibly matching TRBD1 (6 bases). The CDR3 extends over 15 amino acids. Germline V gives CDR1 MDHEN, CDR2 SYDVKM. The ends were cut back, 4 bases at V and 5 bases at J, with 14 bases in the middle. CDR3 DNA: TGTGCCAGCAGTTCAGGGGCCATGGGTACCGGGGAGCTGTTTTTT. Protein: CASSSGAMGTGELFF. Full variable domain (outside the CDR3, taken from reference TRBV28 and TRBJ2-2): DVKVTQSSRYLVKRTGEKVFLECVQDMDHENMFWYRQDPGLGLRLIYFSYDVKMKEKGDIPEGYSVSREKKERFSLILESASTNQTSMYLCASSSGAMGTGELFFGEGSRLTVL.

As to this clone: The junction differs from germline at one of its ends, possibly a read error. The chain couples TRBV5-1 to TRBJ2-7; the D is unclear. The CDR3 is made up of 14 amino acids. Germline CDR1 and CDR2: SGHRS and YFSETQ. CDR3 loop: CASSLAAPAFDLDF. CDR3 DNA sequence: TGCGCCAGCAGCTTGGCTGCCCCAGCGTTCGATTTGGACTTC. The full variable domain, rest sourced from reference TRBV5-1 and TRBJ2-7, is KAGVTQTPRYLIKTRGQQVTLSCSPISGHRSVSWYQQTPGQGLQFLFEYFSETQRNKGNFPGRFSGRQFSNSRSEMNVSTLELGDSALYLCASSLAAPAFDLDFGPGTRLTVT.

The chain recombines TRBV6-5 with TRBJ1-5; no firm D call. The V end lost 6 bases, the J end lost 6 bases, and 15 bases lay between the germline ends. Per germline, CDR1 MNHEY and CDR2 SVGAGI. The CDR3 runs 14 residues. CDR3 nucleotides: TGTGCCAGCAGCCCCGGGTCACGGGTTCAGCCCCAGCATTTT. It yields the protein CASSPGSRVQPQHF.

The rearrangement links TRBV18 to TRBJ2-5; D gene uncertain. Germline assignment: CDR1 KGHSH and CDR2 LQKENI. This CDR3 has 14 amino acids. V gave up 8 bases and J gave up 1 base, with 14 bases separating them. CDR3 amino acids: CASRYTATQETQYF. The CDR3 bases are TGTGCCAGCCGGTACACAGCTACCCAAGAGACCCAGTACTTC.

The rearrangement links TRBV10-2 to TRBJ2-7; 7 bases fit TRBD2. V shed 0 bases and J 2 bases; nucleotides not matched to a gene: 4. CDR1 is WSHSY, CDR2 SAAADI, per germline. CDR3 length: 15 amino acids. The CDR3 nucleotides read TGCGCCAGCAGTGAGTCGGTGGGAGGGCCCTACGAGCAGTACTTC. It specifies CASSESVGGPYEQYF.

The chain has TRBV5-1 and TRBJ2-1; TRBD2 might be the D (6 bases). Germline CDR1 SGHRS, CDR2 YFSETQ. V was shortened by 4 bases and J by 8 bases, with 16 bases between the two germline ends. CDR3 length equals 14 residues. The CDR3 bases are TGCGCCAGCAGCAGGACGGGAGTTATCGATGAGCAGTTCTTC. Translating gives CASSRTGVIDEQFF.

This chain links TRBV6-6 with TRBJ2-7; 7 positions match TRBD1. Germline assignment: CDR1 MNHNY and CDR2 SVGAGI (reference sequence). V shed 4 bases, J shed 4 bases, and the junction held 7 bases outside the gene matches. The CDR3 is 14 amino acids. Written as DNA, the CDR3 is TGTGCCAGCAGTTCCCGGGACAGAGGGTACGAGCAGTACTTC. This translates into CASSSRDRGYEQYF.

The rearrangement links TRBV5-1 to TRBJ2-6; TRBD1 matches at 7 bases. From germline, CDR1 is SGHRS and CDR2 YFSETQ. CDR3 length: 16 amino acids. The J segment lost 2 bases and the V segment lost 4 bases, leaving 6 bases of the junction unmatched. In DNA form, the CDR3 reads TGCGCCAGCAGCGGAGAAACAGGGGCTGGGGCCAACGTCCTGACTTTC. Amino acid sequence: CASSGETGAGANVLTF. The full variable domain, its missing parts supplied by reference TRBV5-1 and TRBJ2-6, is KAGVTQTPRYLIKTRGQQVTLSCSPISGHRSVSWYQQTPGQGLQFLFEYFSETQRNKGNFPGRFSGRQFSNSRSEMNVSTLELGDSALYLCASSGETGAGANVLTFGAGSRLTVL.

The CDR3 DNA sequence: TGTGCCAGTAGTATAGTAAGCGGGGAGGAGACCCAGTACTTC. It codes for CASSIVSGEETQYF. The chain couples TRBV19 to TRBJ2-5; TRBD2 matches at 7 bases. Germline CDR1 and CDR2: LNHDA and SQIVND (reference sequence). The junction had 4 bases not matched to a gene; V was cut back by 1 base and J by 5 bases. The CDR3 covers 14 residues.

The CDR3 region is CAWRVYSLASSSYNEQFF. The CDR3 DNA sequence: TGTGCCTGGAGGGTGTACTCTTTAGCGTCGAGCTCCTACAATGAGCAGTTCTTC. V usage is TRBV30 and J usage is TRBJ2-1; D possibly corresponds to TRBD2 (5 bases). This CDR3 contains 18 residues. V lost 3 bases and J 0 bases, leaving 21 bases between the germline ends. Germline assignment: CDR1 GTSNPN and CDR2 SVGIG (reference sequence). The whole variable domain, filled in from reference TRBV30 and TRBJ2-1, reads SQTIHQWPATLVQPVGSPLSLECTVEGTSNPNLYWYRQAAGRGLQLLFYSVGIGQISSEVPQNLSASRPQDRQFILSSKKLLLSDSGFYLCAWRVYSLASSSYNEQFFGPGTRLTVL.